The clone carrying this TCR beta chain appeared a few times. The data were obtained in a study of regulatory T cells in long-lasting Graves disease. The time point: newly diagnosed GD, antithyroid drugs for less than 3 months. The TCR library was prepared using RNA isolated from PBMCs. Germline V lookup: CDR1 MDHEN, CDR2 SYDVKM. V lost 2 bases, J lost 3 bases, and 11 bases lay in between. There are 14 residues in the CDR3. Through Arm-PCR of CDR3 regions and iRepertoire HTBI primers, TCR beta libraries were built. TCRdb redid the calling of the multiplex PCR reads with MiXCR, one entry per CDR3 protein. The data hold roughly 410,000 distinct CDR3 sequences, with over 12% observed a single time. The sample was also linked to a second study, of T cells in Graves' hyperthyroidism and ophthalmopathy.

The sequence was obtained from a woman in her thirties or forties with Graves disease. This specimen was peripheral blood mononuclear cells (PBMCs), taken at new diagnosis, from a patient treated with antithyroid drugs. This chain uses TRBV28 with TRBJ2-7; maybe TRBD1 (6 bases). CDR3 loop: CASSLDPDSYEQYF. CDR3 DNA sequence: TGTGCCAGCAGTTTAGACCCGGACAGCTACGAGCAGTACTTC.